A single sample is the source of the 6 T cell receptor beta chains below, sequenced in a study of PD-L1 blockade in urothelial cancer. Time point given: pretreatment peripheral blood. The data were produced by immunoSEQ multiplex PCR, yet TCRdb's version contains in-frame clones alone and is incomplete. This table has tens of thousands of clones, around 85% appearing once. The material sequenced was PBMCs, taken around atezolizumab (anti-PD-L1) treatment. The receptor set was obtained from a man older than 75 with urothelial cancer.

This clone was observed once. The chain combines TRBV7-2 with TRBJ2-2; perhaps TRBD1 as D (6 bases). Per the germline V gene, CDR1 is SGHTA and CDR2 is FQGNSA. The CDR3 has 14 residues. V was trimmed by 3 bases and J by 3 bases, leaving 8 bases between them. CDR3 DNA sequence: TGTGCCAGCAGCTTCAACAGGGACACCGGGGAGCTGTTTTTT. Residues: CASSFNRDTGELFF. Filled out from reference TRBV7-2 and TRBJ2-2, the complete variable domain reads GAGVSQSPSNKVTEKGKDVELRCDPISGHTALYWYRQSLGQGLEFLIYFQGNSAPDKSGLPSDRFSAERTGGSVSTLTIQRTQQEDSAVYLCASSFNRDTGELFFGEGSRLTVL.

V gene TRBV27 combines with J gene TRBJ2-3, with 8 nucleotides matching TRBD2. Germline V gives CDR1 MNHEY, CDR2 SMNVEV (reference sequence). CDR3 size: 17 residues. Trimming at V came to 0 bases and at J to 4 bases, leaving 9 bases not matched to a gene. The CDR3 DNA reads TGTGCCAGCAGTTTATCGCCCAACGGGAGGGGCGCAGATACGCAGTATTTT. It translates to CASSLSPNGRGADTQYF.

The chain carries TRBV6-4 and TRBJ2-7; 7 positions match TRBD1. The germline V gene has CDR1 MRHNA and CDR2 SNTAGT. The CDR3 contains 16 residues. Trimming at V came to 2 bases and at J to 7 bases, leaving 14 bases not matched to a gene. This CDR3 is CASSDLKETGSEEQYF. CDR3 DNA: TGTGCCAGCAGTGACCTTAAAGAGACAGGGAGCGAAGAGCAGTACTTC.

J is TRBJ1-1 and V is TRBV6-6; D not resolved. CDR3 length: 14 amino acids. Germline V gene sequence: CDR1 MNHNY, CDR2 SVGAGI (reference sequence). Trimming pared 4 bases from V and 5 bases from J, leaving 14 bases between. CDR3 residues: CASSLVPGATEAFF. CDR3 coding DNA: TGTGCCAGCAGTTTAGTCCCAGGCGCGACTGAAGCTTTCTTT.

The gene calls are TRBV6-6 and TRBJ2-7, with 10 positions matching TRBD2. CDR3 size: 15 residues. Germline-derived CDR1 and CDR2 are MNHNY and SVGAGI (reference sequence). J lost 1 base, V lost 4 bases, and 4 bases had no gene match. The CDR3 nucleotides are TGTGCCAGCAGTTCCGGGACTAGCGCTTCCTACGAGCAGTACTTC. This sequence encodes CASSSGTSASYEQYF.

Here the CDR3 DNA reads TGTGCCAGCAGCGTGGGGACTAGCGGGAGGGCCAATGAGCAGTTCTTC. Encoded protein: CASSVGTSGRANEQFF. J is TRBJ2-1 and V is TRBV9; TRBD2 matches 16 bases. This CDR3 comprises 16 residues. Germline V gives CDR1 SGDLS, CDR2 YYNGEE. The ends lost 2 bases at V and 6 bases at J; junction bases unmatched: 2. Using reference TRBV9 and TRBJ2-1 for the parts outside the CDR3, the full variable domain is DSGVTQTPKHLITATGQRVTLRCSPRSGDLSVYWYQQSLDQGLQFLIQYYNGEERAKGNILERFSAQQFPDLHSELNLSSLELGDSALYFCASSVGTSGRANEQFFGPGTRLTVL.